This TCR beta chain came from a study of patients and donors after allogeneic stem cell transplantation. A single record per CDR3 protein comes from TCRdb applying MiXCR to the RT-PCR reads. This sample has about 960,000 distinct CDR3 sequences, with approximately 19% found just once. The CDR3 is made up of 12 amino acids. Trimming cost V 1 base and J 12 bases, with 10 bases left between them. The clonotype comes from a human donor who was either an allogeneic HSCT recipient or a stem cell or donor lymphocyte infusion donor (not recorded which). It is not recorded whose cells these are; they may come from a transplant donor. This chain uses TRBV12-3 or TRBV12-4 with TRBJ2-1, with unresolved D. Sequencing input: blood, either unsorted or a sorted T cell fraction (not recorded which). CDR3 loop: CASSLGLLLQFF. As DNA, the CDR3 is TGTGCCAGCAGTTTAGGACTTCTGTTGCAGTTCTTC.